Listed below are T cell receptor beta chains from one sample, sequenced in a study of T cell changes during pregnancy in multiple sclerosis. Using immunoSEQ multiplex PCR, the repertoire was profiled, and TCRdb retains in-frame clones only, with some absent. The sample consists of some 130,000 clones, approximately 96% of them appearing once. The source was peripheral blood, collected after pregnancy. The receptors originated from a female donor with multiple sclerosis, enrolled in a pregnancy study. Both conserved end residues are part of each CDR3. D genes are given only for firm matches. A clone size is listed for some rows: how often the clone was seen (once, few, many), or a class if it is expanded.

v_call	d_call	j_call	clone_size	cdr3_nt	cdr3_aa
TRBV5-4	TRBD1	TRBJ1-1	once	TGTGCCAGCAGCTTGGTGTCAGGGGGCCTCACTGAAGCTTTCTTT	CASSLVSGGLTEAFF
TRBV19	TRBD1	TRBJ1-1	.	TGTGCCAGCTCTCCAGGGGGCCTCGAAGCTTTCTTT	CASSPGGLEAFF
TRBV6-6	.	TRBJ2-5	.	TGTGCCAGCAGTTACCAGGGGCCGTCAGAGACCCAGTACTTC	CASSYQGPSETQYF
TRBV11-2	.	TRBJ1-2	.	TGTGCCAGCAGCCGTGGCAGTTCGGGCCTGGGGCTAGGCTACACCTTC	CASSRGSSGLGLGYTF
TRBV19	.	TRBJ2-2	once	TGTGCCAGTAGTACCCACAGTACCGGGGAGCTGTTTTTT	CASSTHSTGELFF
TRBV6-1	.	TRBJ1-2	.	TGTGCCAGCAGTGAGGTACAGGGCCCAAGTTTCTATGGCTACACCTTC	CASSEVQGPSFYGYTF
TRBV28	TRBD1	TRBJ2-4	.	TGTGCCAGCACCCTCGGCCTCAGGGGGAGAGCCAAAAACATTCAGTACTTC	CASTLGLRGRAKNIQYF
TRBV5-1	.	TRBJ2-6	.	TGCGCCAGCAGTTCGGGACTCTCTGGGGCCAACGTCCTGACTTTC	CASSSGLSGANVLTF
TRBV6-4	TRBD2	TRBJ2-1	.	TGTGCCAGCACCTCTAGCGGGAGTTCCAATGAGCAGTTCTTC	CASTSSGSSNEQFF
TRBV5-1	TRBD1	TRBJ1-2	once	TGCGCCAGCAGCGGAACACAGGGGCCCTATGGCTACACCTTC	CASSGTQGPYGYTF
TRBV27	.	TRBJ1-5	.	TGTGCCAGCAGCTTGCGGGTGGGGAGCAATCAGCCCCAGCATTTT	CASSLRVGSNQPQHF
TRBV5-1	TRBD2	TRBJ2-1	.	TGCGCCAGCAGCATGGGACTAGCGGGATATAGCAATGAGCAGTTCTTC	CASSMGLAGYSNEQFF
TRBV7-8	.	TRBJ2-6	once	TGTGCCAGCAGCCTGGGGGGTACTGGGGCCAACGTCCTGACTTTC	CASSLGGTGANVLTF
TRBV4-1	.	TRBJ2-7	.	TGCGCCAGCAGCCAATTAACAGGGCTTAACTACGAGCAGTACTTC	CASSQLTGLNYEQYF
TRBV27	TRBD1	TRBJ1-5	.	TGTGCCAGCAGTCCCGGGACAGGGTGGAATCGGCCCCAGCATTTT	CASSPGTGWNRPQHF
TRBV5-1	TRBD1	TRBJ1-3	.	TGCGCCAGCAGACAGGGACAGGTCATCTCTGGAAACACCATATATTTT	CASRQGQVISGNTIYF
TRBV13	TRBD2	TRBJ2-1	.	TGTGCCAGCAGCCTCCGGGGACTAGCGGGAGGGCATAAGAATGAGCAGTTCTTC	CASSLRGLAGGHKNEQFF
TRBV2	.	TRBJ1-1	.	TGTGCCAGCAGTGAAAGGGGCGGCACTGAAGCTTTCTTT	CASSERGGTEAFF
TRBV5-1	.	TRBJ2-3	.	TGCGCCAGCAGCTTGTGGGGGCCGGGCACAGATACGCAGTATTTT	CASSLWGPGTDTQYF
TRBV27	.	TRBJ1-5	.	TGTGCCAGCAGTGCACGGGGTGGGGTGAGCAATCAGCCCCAGCATTTT	CASSARGGVSNQPQHF
TRBV5-1	TRBD1	TRBJ2-1	.	TGCGCCAGCAGCCCCGGGGACAGGGATAACAATGAGCAGTTCTTC	CASSPGDRDNNEQFF
TRBV5-4	TRBD2	TRBJ2-2	many	TGTGCCAGCAGCTCCGCCGGGACTAGCGGGAGTGGAACCGGGGAGCTGTTTTTT	CASSSAGTSGSGTGELFF
TRBV6-5	.	TRBJ2-1	.	TGTGCCAGCAGTTACTCGAGGGAGCAGTTCTTC	CASSYSREQFF
TRBV28	TRBD1	TRBJ2-1	once	TGTGCCAGCAGCCAAACTTTGGGACAGGGGAACTACAATGAGCAGTTCTTC	CASSQTLGQGNYNEQFF
TRBV18	.	TRBJ1-4	.	TGTGCCAGCTCACCCGTAACAGGGTCAACTAATGAAAAACTGTTTTTT	CASSPVTGSTNEKLFF
TRBV2	TRBD1	TRBJ1-1	.	TGTGCCAGCAGACCGGACAGGCTATCACAGGAAGCTTTCTTT	CASRPDRLSQEAFF
TRBV14	.	TRBJ2-5	.	TGTGCCAGCAGCCCCACCCGACAGCGCGTGGTGGAGACCCAGTACTTC	CASSPTRQRVVETQYF
TRBV19	.	TRBJ2-1	.	TGTGCCAGTACTATAGGGGGGAAGGGGGCGAGGGAGCAGTTCTTC	CASTIGGKGAREQFF
TRBV30	.	TRBJ1-5	.	TGTGCCTGGAGTTCCCCGGGGTCCTTGGGCAATCAGCCCCAGCATTTT	CAWSSPGSLGNQPQHF
TRBV28	.	TRBJ1-2	once	TGTGCCAGCAGTTTACCGTTAAGCGGGGCTAACTATGGCTACACCTTC	CASSLPLSGANYGYTF
TRBV5-4	.	TRBJ2-7	once	TGTGCCAGCAGCTATGACCGGGGGAAGGAACAGTACTTC	CASSYDRGKEQYF
TRBV6-6	TRBD2	TRBJ2-7	once	TGTGCCAGCAGTCTTAGCGGGACATTTTACGAGCAGTACTTC	CASSLSGTFYEQYF
TRBV6-6	.	TRBJ1-1	.	TGTGCCAGCAGTTATTCGGGGGGGGAAGCTTTCTTT	CASSYSGGEAFF
TRBV4-3	.	TRBJ1-1	.	TGCGCCAGCAGCCAGGCCTGGAACACTGAAGCTTTCTTT	CASSQAWNTEAFF
TRBV7-2	.	TRBJ1-3	.	TGTGCCAGCAGCTTAGGAGAAGGAAACACCATATATTTT	CASSLGEGNTIYF
TRBV9	TRBD2	TRBJ2-1	.	TGTGCCAGCAGCGGACTAGCTGGGGGTAATTTGGATGAGCAGTTCTTC	CASSGLAGGNLDEQFF
TRBV6-1	.	TRBJ1-2	.	TGTGCCAGCAGTGAAGAAATAATGGGAGATGGCTACACCTTC	CASSEEIMGDGYTF
TRBV18	TRBD1	TRBJ2-2	.	TGTGCCAGCTCACCACTTCCACAGGGGATTCTGGGCAACACCGGGGAGCTGTTTTTT	CASSPLPQGILGNTGELFF
TRBV11-3	.	TRBJ2-3	.	TGTGCCAGCAGCCGAGGGGTTAGCGGCAGGTCAGATACGCAGTATTTT	CASSRGVSGRSDTQYF
TRBV4-1	.	TRBJ1-6	.	TGCGCCAGCAGCCACGAGATGCAGGGTAGGGATTCACCCCTCCACTTT	CASSHEMQGRDSPLHF
TRBV9	TRBD2	TRBJ2-1	.	TGTGCCAGCAGCGCCTGGCTAGCGGGAGAGCTCAATGAGCAGTTCTTC	CASSAWLAGELNEQFF
TRBV5-4	TRBD1	TRBJ2-1	.	TGTGCCAGTATGACAGGGGTATCTAACAATGAGCAGTTCTTC	CASMTGVSNNEQFF
TRBV14	TRBD2	TRBJ2-7	.	TGTGCCAGCAGCCACCCCGGGACTAGCGGGAGGACATACTACGAGCAGTACTTC	CASSHPGTSGRTYYEQYF
TRBV5-6	.	TRBJ2-1	.	TGTGCCAGCAGTGGGGCAGGGCCCTACAATGAGCAGTTCTTC	CASSGAGPYNEQFF
TRBV5-1	TRBD2	TRBJ2-3	.	TGCGCCAGCAGCTTGGTTCTAGCGGGAGGCGGAGGGACAGATACGCAGTATTTT	CASSLVLAGGGGTDTQYF
TRBV27	TRBD2	TRBJ2-7	.	TGTGCCAGCAGTTATAGGACTAGCGGCTACGAGCAGTACTTC	CASSYRTSGYEQYF
TRBV2	.	TRBJ2-6	.	TGTGCCAGCAGTGATGCCGGGGTTGGGGCCAACGTCCTGACTTTC	CASSDAGVGANVLTF